One sample yielded the 16 T cell receptor beta chains listed below, sequenced in a study of T cell repertoires in cytomegalovirus infection. TCRdb used MiXCR to reprocess the reads, holding one entry per CDR3 protein. The repertoire consists of around 800,000 distinct CDR3 sequences, with 32% occurring once and the leading ten covering roughly 12%. Which antigens these TCRs recognize remains unknown. Specimen: cultured CD8+ T cells from PBMCs, collected from culture after CMV antigen stimulation. These TCRs come from a human donor in good health (CMV status not recorded). Some clones in this sample may be carry-over from other donors' samples.

This rearrangement joins TRBV5-6 to TRBJ1-3; D gene uncertain. V lost 5 bases and J lost 7, with 13 bases in between. Per germline, CDR1 SGHDT and CDR2 YYEEEE. The CDR3 is made up of 13 amino acids. The CDR3, as DNA: TGTGCCAGCAGTCTGGTCCCGATGAACACCATATATTTT. Protein product: CASSLVPMNTIYF.

The rearrangement links TRBV5-6 to TRBJ2-7; the D call may be TRBD1 or TRBD2 (5 bases each). The CDR3 covers 15 residues. Trimming removed 2 bases from V and 7 bases from J, with 19 bases in between. Germline V gives CDR1 SGHDT, CDR2 YYEEEE. The CDR3 protein is CASSLPGAARLEQYV. The CDR3 DNA reads as TGTGCCAGCAGCTTACCCGGGGCCGCTCGGTTAGAGCAGTACGTC.

In its sample, this clonotype was seen many times. This sequence joins TRBV5-5 and TRBJ2-3; TRBD2 matches 10 bases. V lost 0 bases, J lost 6 bases, and 7 bases stayed unmatched. The germline CDR1 and CDR2 sequences are SGHKS and YYEKEE (reference sequence). This CDR3 contains 16 residues. The CDR3 region has the DNA TGTGCCAGCAGCTTGGTCGAGCGGGGGGGCAGGGATACGCAGTATTTT. This codes for CASSLVERGGRDTQYF.

The table lists this clonotype with a few counts. The CDR3 DNA reads as TGTGCCAGCAACGAACGGTACGGGGAGCTGTTTTTT. Translating it yields CASNERYGELFF. The chain uses TRBV6-2 or TRBV6-3 and TRBJ2-2; D is unresolved. Trimming took off 7 bases at V and 7 bases at J, with 10 bases between the two ends. The CDR3 covers 12 residues. The germline V gene has CDR1 MNHEY and CDR2 SVGEGT.

This clonotype was seen a few times. The rearrangement joins TRBV7-9 to TRBJ2-6; D is perhaps TRBD1 (6 bases). In germline, CDR1 is SEHNR, CDR2 FQNEAQ (reference sequence). The CDR3 length is 18 residues. Deletions cut 1 base from V and 2 bases from J, with 15 bases between. The CDR3 protein is CASSLERDIAAGANVLTF. CDR3 DNA: TGTGCCAGCAGCTTAGAGAGGGACATCGCCGCTGGGGCCAACGTCCTGACTTTC.

In this sample, this clonotype turned up a few times. V and J are TRBV10-3 and TRBJ1-6, with 7 bases matching TRBD1. The CDR3 covers 17 residues. Unmatched junction bases numbered 12, after V lost 6 bases and J lost 4 bases. Germline V gene sequence: CDR1 ENHRY, CDR2 SYGVKD. DNA for the CDR3: TGTGCCATCAGGGACCTTCAGACAGGGCCTTATAATTCACCCCTCCACTTT. It is translated as CAIRDLQTGPYNSPLHF.

This clonotype was observed a handful of times. This chain connects TRBV6-1 to TRBJ1-3; no reliable D call. The CDR3 runs 15 residues. V shed 10 bases and J shed 0 bases, with 16 bases lying between them. In germline, CDR1 is MNHNS, CDR2 SASEGT. In nucleotides, the CDR3 is TGTGCCACCTCCAAGGAACTGAGCTCTGGAAACACCATATATTTT. This codes for CATSKELSSGNTIYF.

The rearrangement uses TRBV7-6 and TRBJ2-5; TRBD2 matches 8 bases. This CDR3 comprises 15 residues. Germline loops: CDR1 SGHVS, CDR2 FNYEAQ. Trimming removed 5 bases from V and 5 bases from J; junction bases left unmatched: 10. In nucleotides, the CDR3 is TGTGCCAGCAGCCCCACCGGGGGGGCGGGGGAGACCCAGTACTTC. As protein: CASSPTGGAGETQYF.

The chain carries TRBV19 and TRBJ1-3, with D hard to call. Trimming stripped 3 bases from V and 0 bases from J, with 15 bases between. In germline, CDR1 is LNHDA, CDR2 SQIVND (reference sequence). CDR3 length: 17 amino acids. CDR3 in DNA: TGTGCCAGTAGTATCGGGGAGTCGGAGTACTCTGGAAACACCATATATTTT. This translates into CASSIGESEYSGNTIYF.

This clonotype has ten or more counts. The V and J genes are TRBV7-8 and TRBJ2-7; D gene unclear. The V end was cut by 4 bases, the J end by 10 bases, with 17 bases between. The CDR3 contains 13 residues. Per the germline V gene, CDR1 is SGHVS and CDR2 is FQNEAQ. CDR3 protein: CASSSDAALDQYV. CDR3 nucleotide sequence: TGTGCCAGCAGCTCTGACGCTGCCCTCGATCAGTACGTC.

In its sample, this clonotype was seen a few times. The rearrangement uses TRBV4-3 and TRBJ2-4; no firm D call. This CDR3 is built from 16 residues. Per germline, CDR1 LGHNA and CDR2 YSLEER. The germline V and J ends were trimmed by 1 base and 7 bases, with 17 bases remaining between them. The CDR3 is CASSQGVPGPVNIQYF. As DNA, the CDR3 is TGCGCCAGCAGCCAAGGGGTACCGGGCCCAGTCAACATTCAGTACTTC.

This clonotype has a count of ten or more. This chain uses TRBV7-2 with TRBJ2-1; D is uncertain. Trimming shortened V by 4 bases and J by 10 bases, and 14 bases separated the two germline ends. Germline CDR1 SGHTA, CDR2 FQGNSA. The CDR3 contains 13 residues. The CDR3 DNA reads TGTGCCAGCAGCTCCCCCCCCCTAAACGAGCAGTTCTTC. This translates into CASSSPPLNEQFF. The whole variable domain, remainder taken from reference TRBV7-2 and TRBJ2-1, is GAGVSQSPSNKVTEKGKDVELRCDPISGHTALYWYRQSLGQGLEFLIYFQGNSAPDKSGLPSDRFSAERTGGSVSTLTIQRTQQEDSAVYLCASSSPPLNEQFFGPGTRLTVL.

Ten or more counts support this clonotype. V gene TRBV6-2 or TRBV6-3 combines with J gene TRBJ2-1, with unresolved D. In germline, CDR1 is MNHEY, CDR2 SVGEGT. Deletions cut 2 bases from V and 1 base from J, with 3 bases between. The CDR3 is 13 residues long. In DNA form, the CDR3 reads TGTGCCAGCAGTTACATGTCCTACAATGAGCAGTTCTTC. It is translated as CASSYMSYNEQFF.

The chain employs TRBV5-1 and TRBJ1-2, with a weak D call TRBD1 (6 bases). CDR3 size: 15 residues. CDR1 and CDR2 (germline): SGHRS, YFSETQ. V was trimmed by 0 bases and J by 4 bases, leaving 13 bases between them. The CDR3: CASSLDLDSPYGYTF. The CDR3, as DNA: TGCGCCAGCAGCTTGGATCTGGACAGTCCCTATGGCTACACCTTC.

The chain has TRBV19 and TRBJ2-1; 10 bases fit TRBD1. J was trimmed by 7 bases and V by 5 bases; bases with no gene match: 5. CDR1 and CDR2 from the germline V gene are LNHDA and SQIVND (reference sequence). The CDR3 is 14 amino acids. Written as DNA, the CDR3 is TGTGCCAGTAGTGGGTGGACAGGGGGTAATGAGCAGTTCTTC. Protein sequence: CASSGWTGGNEQFF. Full variable domain (remainder filled in from reference TRBV19 and TRBJ2-1): DGGITQSPKYLFRKEGQNVTLSCEQNLNHDAMYWYRQDPGQGLRLIYYSQIVNDFQKGDIAEGYSVSREKKESFPLTVTSAQKNPTAFYLCASSGWTGGNEQFFGPGTRLTVL.

This clonotype has more than one count but fewer than ten. In DNA, the CDR3 is TGTGCCAGCAGCCTTTTAGGGGCGGGGACTCCCCGCCACAATGAGCAGTTCTTC. Its protein is CASSLLGAGTPRHNEQFF. The V and J genes are TRBV12-3 or TRBV12-4 and TRBJ2-1; a possible D gene is TRBD2 (6 bases). This CDR3 is built from 18 residues. V lost 6 bases and J lost 5, with 26 bases in between.